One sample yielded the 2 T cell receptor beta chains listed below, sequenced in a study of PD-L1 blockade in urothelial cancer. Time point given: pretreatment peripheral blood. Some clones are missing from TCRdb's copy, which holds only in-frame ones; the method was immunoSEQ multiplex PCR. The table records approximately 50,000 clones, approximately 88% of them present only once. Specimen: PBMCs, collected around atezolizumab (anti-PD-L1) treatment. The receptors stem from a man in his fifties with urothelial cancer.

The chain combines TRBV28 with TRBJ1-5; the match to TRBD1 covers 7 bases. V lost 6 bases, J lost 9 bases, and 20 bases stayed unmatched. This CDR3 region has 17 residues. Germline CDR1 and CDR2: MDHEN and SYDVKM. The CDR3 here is CASRPGQPSNVGRPQHF. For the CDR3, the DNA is TGTGCCAGCAGGCCGGGACAGCCTAGTAATGTGGGTCGGCCCCAGCATTTT.

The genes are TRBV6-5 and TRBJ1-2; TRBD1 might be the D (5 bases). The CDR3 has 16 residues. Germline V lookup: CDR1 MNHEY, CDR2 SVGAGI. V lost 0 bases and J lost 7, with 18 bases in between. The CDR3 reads CASSYSIGRGGVGYTF. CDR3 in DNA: TGTGCCAGCAGTTACTCTATCGGGAGGGGCGGCGTTGGCTACACCTTC.